Each of the 21 T cell receptor beta chains below was sequenced from the same sample in a study of T-cell memory formation after mild COVID-19. Each CDR3 protein gets one entry after TCRdb re-called the 5' RACE reads with MiXCR. The sample holds over 35,000 distinct CDR3 sequences, approximately 9.7% seen once. Sequencing was carried out using PBMCs or a T cell subset sorted from them (not recorded which). The source is an adult woman who had mild COVID-19 (a few samples of this study predate the infection). Cell type and time point are not known.

This clonotype showed up just a few times. V usage is TRBV29-1 and J usage is TRBJ1-1, with D unresolved. The CDR3 consists of 13 residues. Germline CDR1 SQVTM, CDR2 ANQGSEA. V was clipped by 5 bases and J by 9 bases, with 19 bases between them. The chain's CDR3 is CSVHTSSLGKAFF. In nucleotides, the CDR3 is TGCAGCGTTCACACTTCCTCCCTGGGGAAAGCTTTCTTT.

The V call is TRBV9, the J call TRBJ2-1; 7 bases line up with TRBD1. Losses at the gene ends were 0 bases for V and 2 bases for J; bases not matched to a gene: 8. The V gene's germline CDR1 is SGDLS and CDR2 YYNGEE. The CDR3 has 17 amino acids. The CDR3 bases are TGTGCCAGCAGCGTAGCCTCCGACAGGGCCGCCTACAATGAGCAGTTCTTC. Its translation: CASSVASDRAAYNEQFF.

The V gene is TRBV4-2, the J gene TRBJ2-7, with D unresolved. The V and J ends lost 1 base and 2 bases respectively, with 6 bases between them. CDR3 length equals 13 residues. Germline values: CDR1 LGHNA, CDR2 YNFKEQ. CDR3 region: CASSQAPAYEQYF. The CDR3, as DNA: TGTGCCAGCAGCCAAGCCCCGGCCTACGAGCAGTACTTC.

This clonotype showed up many times. V and J are TRBV20-1 and TRBJ2-1; D ambiguous. The ends were cut back, 0 bases at V and 0 bases at J, with 6 bases in the middle. The CDR3 extends over 14 amino acids. Germline V gives CDR1 DFQATT, CDR2 SNEGSKA (reference sequence). In nucleotides, the CDR3 is TGCAGTGCTAGAGAACTCAGCTCCTACAATGAGCAGTTCTTC. Its protein product is CSARELSSYNEQFF.

This clonotype was recorded a few times. The V gene is TRBV6-5, the J gene TRBJ2-3; D is possibly TRBD2 (7 bases). Germline CDR1 MNHEY, CDR2 SVGAGI. The CDR3 extends over 15 amino acids. Trimming removed 7 bases at V and 4 bases at J, with 18 bases between. The chain's CDR3 is CASTLGGGPADTQYF. CDR3 in DNA: TGTGCCAGCACATTGGGAGGGGGGCCGGCAGATACGCAGTATTTT.

This clonotype was observed a single time. This chain joins TRBV9 and TRBJ1-1, with D possibly TRBD1 on 6 matching bases. Germline V gene sequence: CDR1 SGDLS, CDR2 YYNGEE. The CDR3 has 17 amino acids. V dropped 3 bases and J dropped 0 bases, with 18 bases sitting between them. CDR3 coding DNA: TGTGCCAGCAGCGAGGGACCCCGAGGGGGTATGAACACTGAAGCTTTCTTT. It is translated as CASSEGPRGGMNTEAFF. The full variable domain, with the rest looked up from reference TRBV9 and TRBJ1-1, is DSGVTQTPKHLITATGQRVTLRCSPRSGDLSVYWYQQSLDQGLQFLIQYYNGEERAKGNILERFSAQQFPDLHSELNLSSLELGDSALYFCASSEGPRGGMNTEAFFGQGTRLTVV.

Ten or more counts support this clonotype. The chain links TRBV5-1 to TRBJ2-7; a weak D match, TRBD1 (7 bases). CDR3 size: 14 residues. Germline V gene lookup returns CDR1 SGHRS and CDR2 YFSETQ. V lost 3 bases and J lost 3, with 13 bases in between. CDR3 sequence reads: CASSSGDSIYEQYF. The CDR3 DNA follows: TGCGCCAGCAGCTCGGGGGACAGCATCTACGAGCAGTACTTC.

This clonotype was detected many times. This chain links TRBV7-8 with TRBJ2-7; TRBD1 might be the D (5 bases). Germline V gene data show CDR1 as SGHVS and CDR2 as FQNEAQ. This CDR3 has 17 amino acids. Trimming stripped 5 bases from V and 2 bases from J, with 22 bases between. Here the CDR3 reads CASSPQDMVGYTYEQYF. In nucleotides, the CDR3 is TGTGCCAGCAGCCCACAGGATATGGTGGGTTATACCTACGAGCAGTACTTC.

Turning to this clonotype: One junction end disagrees with the germline gene, perhaps due to a read error. The rearrangement uses TRBV9 and TRBJ2-5; TRBD2 agrees at 9 bases. The CDR3 has 14 amino acids. The germline gives CDR1 SGDLS, CDR2 YYNGEE. CDR3 amino acids: CASSVAGGLGTKYF. DNA for the CDR3: TGTGCCAGCAGCGTCGCGGGAGGGCTTGGGACCAAGTACTTC.

There are many counts of this clonotype. The genes are TRBV29-1 and TRBJ2-7, with D perhaps matching TRBD1 (6 bases). Trimming took 4 bases from V and 1 from J, leaving 20 bases between them. This CDR3 region has 16 residues. CDR1 is SQVTM and CDR2 is ANQGSEA in the germline V gene. CDR3 in amino acids: CSVVRVTGSVSYEQYF. For the CDR3, the DNA is TGCAGCGTTGTCCGTGTTACAGGGTCTGTTTCCTACGAGCAGTACTTC.

This clonotype has more than one count but fewer than ten. The gene calls are TRBV29-1 and TRBJ2-3; D is unclear. Germline V gene data show CDR1 as SQVTM and CDR2 as ANQGSEA. V was pared by 6 bases and J by 1 base, with 14 bases between. The CDR3 spans 14 residues. The CDR3 region is CSVPLRAGTDTQYF. In DNA form, the CDR3 reads TGCAGCGTCCCCCTTCGGGCTGGCACAGATACGCAGTATTTT.

The chain joins TRBV5-1 to TRBJ2-3, with 7 bases that match TRBD1. CDR1 and CDR2 from the germline V gene are SGHRS and YFSETQ. V shed 6 bases, J shed 2 bases, and the junction held 6 bases outside the gene matches. The CDR3 loop spans 14 amino acids. The CDR3 here is CASTGDRTTDTQYF. The CDR3 DNA follows: TGCGCCAGCACCGGGGACAGAACCACAGATACGCAGTATTTT.

This clonotype was counted only a few times. V is TRBV4-3 and J is TRBJ2-3; no definite D call. CDR3 length: 15 amino acids. Germline values: CDR1 LGHNA, CDR2 YSLEER. Trimming left V 0 bases short and J 2 bases short, with 9 bases between. CDR3 sequence reads: CASSQDNGPTDTQYF. CDR3 DNA: TGCGCCAGCAGCCAAGATAATGGCCCCACAGATACGCAGTATTTT.

This clonotype was seen repeatedly, ten times or more. The rearrangement links TRBV6-5 to TRBJ1-5; possible D gene TRBD1, 5 bases. V dropped 5 bases and J dropped 4 bases, with 15 bases sitting between them. This CDR3 comprises 15 residues. CDR1 MNHEY and CDR2 SVGAGI come from the germline V gene. The CDR3 DNA reads TGTGCCAGCAGTGAGAGGGACGGAGAAAATCAGCCCCAGCATTTT. Its protein is CASSERDGENQPQHF.

V is TRBV3-1 and J is TRBJ2-3; D is possibly TRBD2 (7 bases). This CDR3 has 15 amino acids. Germline V lookup: CDR1 LGHDT, CDR2 YNNKEL (reference sequence). Trimming stripped 4 bases from V and 0 bases from J, with 11 bases between. In nucleotides, the CDR3 is TGTGCCAGCAGCCGCGGGGGCAGTAGCACAGATACGCAGTATTTT. Translated, it gives CASSRGGSSTDTQYF.

The chain combines TRBV6-2 or TRBV6-3 with TRBJ1-1; D is uncertain. CDR3 length: 16 amino acids. Germline CDR1 reads MNHEY; CDR2 reads SVGEGT. V was pared by 2 bases and J by 2 bases, with 15 bases between. As DNA, the CDR3 is TGTGCCAGCAGTTACGTCGAGAGAGGGTTAAACACTGAAGCTTTCTTT. The encoded protein is CASSYVERGLNTEAFF.

This clonotype turned up a few times. The rearrangement links TRBV7-2 to TRBJ2-3; D gene ambiguous. The CDR3 covers 15 residues. Per the germline V gene, CDR1 is SGHTA and CDR2 is FQGNSA. V lost 2 bases and J 5 bases, leaving 14 bases between the germline ends. In DNA, the CDR3 is TGTGCCAGCAGCTTAACGGTGGAACTACTAGATACGCAGTATTTT. Residues: CASSLTVELLDTQYF.

The chain links TRBV9 to TRBJ1-3; no firm D call. Trimming shortened V by 3 bases and J by 0 bases, and 19 bases separated the two germline ends. The germline V gene has CDR1 SGDLS and CDR2 YYNGEE. The CDR3 extends over 18 amino acids. CDR3 in amino acids: CASSAYASQEPSGNTIYF. DNA for the CDR3: TGTGCCAGCAGCGCTTACGCCTCGCAGGAACCCTCTGGAAACACCATATATTTT.

This clonotype was counted only a few times. V gene TRBV3-1 combines with J gene TRBJ2-3; the D gene is possibly TRBD2 (6 bases). Deletions cut 5 bases from V and 2 bases from J, with 14 bases between. This CDR3 region has 15 residues. The germline gives CDR1 LGHDT, CDR2 YNNKEL (reference sequence). For the CDR3, the DNA is TGTGCCAGCAGCTCTCGGGAGATCTTCACAGATACGCAGTATTTT. It is translated as CASSSREIFTDTQYF.

The V gene is TRBV7-3, the J gene TRBJ2-7; D gene unclear. The CDR3 length is 15 residues. Trimming left V 1 base short and J 0 bases short, with 10 bases between. Germline V gene sequence: CDR1 SGHTA, CDR2 FQGTGA. The CDR3 reads CASSLNGQSSYEQYF. The CDR3 DNA sequence: TGTGCCAGCAGCTTAAATGGCCAGAGCTCCTACGAGCAGTACTTC.

The rearrangement links TRBV12-5 to TRBJ2-6; possible D gene TRBD2, 6 bases. Germline V lookup: CDR1 LGHNT, CDR2 FRNRAP. The CDR3 covers 16 residues. With 5 bases removed from V and 0 bases from J, the gap between germline ends came to 11 bases. The CDR3 DNA is TGTGCTAGTGGTGGGGAGGTTTTCTCTGGGGCCAACGTCCTGACTTTC. This gives the protein CASGGEVFSGANVLTF.